This T cell receptor (beta chain) derives from a study of T-cell memory formation after mild COVID-19. Study background: TCR clusters were largely donor specific. Study-level points and caveats: Cross-reactive memory apparently joined, as some responding clones appeared in pre-infection memory.

The CDR3 is made up of 15 amino acids. V dropped 6 bases and J dropped 2; count of bases not matched to a gene: 7. Sample barcodes and UMIs were carried by the TCR alpha and TCR beta cDNA libraries that 5'RACE generated with constant-segment primers. TCRdb called the 5' RACE reads again in MiXCR, with one record for every CDR3 protein. The sample consists of 470,000 or so distinct CDR3 sequences, roughly 20% of them appearing once. Comments on this clonotype: No antigen is known for it.

The V gene is TRBV12-3 or TRBV12-4, the J gene TRBJ2-7, with 10 nucleotides matching TRBD1. The sample comprised PBMCs or a T cell subset sorted from them (not recorded which). The TCR comes from an adult woman who had mild COVID-19 (a few samples of this study predate the infection). Cell type and time point are not known. Here the CDR3 reads CASSQGQGHPYEQYF. Written as DNA, the CDR3 is TGTGCCAGCAGCCAGGGACAGGGGCACCCCTACGAGCAGTACTTC.